Below are 17 T cell receptor beta chains sequenced from a single sample in a study. TCRdb reanalysed the RT-PCR reads using MiXCR and keeps one entry per CDR3 protein. The sample lists more than 600,000 distinct CDR3 sequences, about 14% occurring once. Sequencing used memory CD4+ T cells from blood. The origin of the receptors is a female donor in good health, serving as a healthy control.

This chain connects TRBV7-2 to TRBJ2-3, with D perhaps assigned TRBD1 or TRBD2 (5 bases each). V was clipped by 5 bases and J by 5 bases, with 14 bases between them. Germline assignment: CDR1 SGHTA and CDR2 FQGNSA. The CDR3 length is 14 residues. The CDR3 reads CASSPGRSRDTQYF. In DNA, the CDR3 is TGTGCCAGCAGCCCGGGACGGAGCCGAGATACGCAGTATTTT.

This clonotype showed up just a few times. The rearrangement uses TRBV20-1 and TRBJ1-1; D remains unclear. Germline-derived CDR1 and CDR2 are DFQATT and SNEGSKA (reference sequence). CDR3 length equals 13 residues. V dropped 1 base and J dropped 4 bases, with 10 bases sitting between them. The CDR3 spells CSARGGFSTEAFF. CDR3 DNA sequence: TGCAGTGCTAGAGGCGGGTTTTCCACTGAAGCTTTCTTT.

In DNA form, the CDR3 reads TGTGCCAGCAGTTTACAGTACTCAGCGTACTATGGCTACACCTTC. Translated: CASSLQYSAYYGYTF. The chain is built from TRBV28 and TRBJ1-2; D gene unclear. The CDR3 is made up of 15 amino acids. Looked up from germline, CDR1 is MDHEN and CDR2 is SYDVKM. Trimming stripped 2 bases from V and 3 bases from J, with 13 bases between.

In this sample, this clonotype turned up many times. The J gene is TRBJ2-3, the V gene TRBV20-1; 10 bases are shared with TRBD2. Germline V gives CDR1 DFQATT, CDR2 SNEGSKA (reference sequence). Losses at the gene ends were 3 bases for V and 6 bases for J; bases not matched to a gene: 15. This CDR3 contains 17 residues. In DNA form, the CDR3 reads TGCAGTGCTAGTTGGGCTAGCGGGAGAGGCGTCATCGATACGCAGTATTTT. Amino acid sequence: CSASWASGRGVIDTQYF.

This clonotype turned up a few times. The chain has TRBV28 and TRBJ2-7; tentatively, D is TRBD2 (5 bases). V was pared by 5 bases and J by 0 bases, with 14 bases between. CDR1 MDHEN and CDR2 SYDVKM come from the germline V gene. The CDR3 extends over 15 amino acids. The CDR3 spells CASSRLNGVSYEQYF. The CDR3 nucleotides read TGTGCCAGCAGTCGTCTAAACGGGGTCTCCTACGAGCAGTACTTC.

This clonotype was observed many times. The chain recombines TRBV6-5 with TRBJ2-5; TRBD2 might be the D (6 bases). V lost 6 bases, J lost 5 bases, and 13 bases lay in between. The CDR3 has 13 amino acids. The germline gives CDR1 MNHEY, CDR2 SVGAGI. CDR3 sequence reads: CASRRGFVETQYF. For the CDR3, the DNA is TGTGCCAGCAGGCGGGGTTTCGTGGAGACCCAGTACTTC.

This clonotype was detected only a few times. The chain has TRBV20-1 and TRBJ2-1; TRBD2 matches 13 bases. Germline assignment: CDR1 DFQATT and CDR2 SNEGSKA (reference sequence). J was trimmed by 9 bases and V by 0 bases; bases with no gene match: 8. CDR3 length: 16 amino acids. The CDR3 sequence: CSARDPLAGGGIEQFF. The CDR3 region has the DNA TGCAGTGCTAGAGATCCACTAGCGGGGGGGGGCATTGAGCAGTTCTTC.

This clonotype showed up many times. V and J are TRBV12-3 or TRBV12-4 and TRBJ1-1, with D possibly being TRBD1 (5 bases). CDR3 length equals 14 residues. V gave up 1 base and J gave up 3 bases, with 9 bases separating them. CDR3 loop: CASSLVRVDTEAFF. CDR3 nucleotide sequence: TGTGCCAGCAGTTTAGTCAGGGTAGACACTGAAGCTTTCTTT.

This sequence joins TRBV5-1 and TRBJ2-1; D is tentatively TRBD1 or TRBD2 (5 bases each). V was shortened by 0 bases and J by 7 bases, with 14 bases between the two germline ends. This CDR3 region has 15 residues. Per the germline V gene, CDR1 is SGHRS and CDR2 is YFSETQ. CDR3 sequence reads: CASSLGDPTMNEQFF. The CDR3 DNA is TGCGCCAGCAGCTTGGGGGACCCCACTATGAATGAGCAGTTCTTC. The full variable domain, completed using reference TRBV5-1 and TRBJ2-1, is KAGVTQTPRYLIKTRGQQVTLSCSPISGHRSVSWYQQTPGQGLQFLFEYFSETQRNKGNFPGRFSGRQFSNSRSEMNVSTLELGDSALYLCASSLGDPTMNEQFFGPGTRLTVL.

Many counts were recorded for this clonotype. The chain recombines TRBV20-1 with TRBJ1-6; TRBD1 is a possible D gene (5 bases). This CDR3 is 14 amino acids long. Trimming pared 6 bases from V and 7 bases from J, leaving 16 bases between. The germline CDR1 and CDR2 sequences are DFQATT and SNEGSKA (reference sequence). The CDR3 DNA reads as TGCAGTGCCGATACCGGGACGGTCAATTCACCCCTCCACTTT. Translation gives CSADTGTVNSPLHF.

This clonotype has at least ten counts. This chain links TRBV24-1 with TRBJ1-2; no reliable D call. The V and J ends lost 4 bases and 5 bases respectively, with 10 bases between them. This CDR3 region has 13 residues. Germline V gives CDR1 KGHDR, CDR2 SFDVKD. In nucleotides, the CDR3 is TGTGCCACCAGTGACCGTGACCGGTATGGCTACACCTTC. Amino acids: CATSDRDRYGYTF.

The V call is TRBV28, the J call TRBJ2-7; 9 positions match TRBD2. Germline-derived CDR1 and CDR2 are MDHEN and SYDVKM. J lost 7 bases, V lost 6 bases, and 16 bases had no gene match. The CDR3 contains 16 residues. CDR3 sequence reads: CASRGLAGPLGREQYF. As DNA, the CDR3 is TGTGCCAGCAGAGGCCTAGCGGGACCCCTGGGTCGGGAGCAGTACTTC.

This clonotype was seen repeatedly, ten times or more. The rearrangement links TRBV29-1 to TRBJ2-4, with 8 bases aligning to TRBD1. This CDR3 contains 12 residues. V gave up 7 bases and J gave up 8 bases; unmatched junction bases: 7. Germline CDR1 and CDR2: SQVTM and ANQGSEA. CDR3 nucleotides: TGCAGCGCCGCACAGGGGGTGGACATTCAGTACTTC. It specifies CSAAQGVDIQYF.

This clonotype was seen at least ten times. The chain recombines TRBV7-2 with TRBJ2-3; TRBD1 agrees at 7 bases. The germline V gene encodes CDR1 SGHTA and CDR2 FQGNSA. This CDR3 has 18 residues. Trimming took 5 bases from V and 0 from J; bases not matched to a gene: 14. The CDR3 DNA follows: TGTGCCAGCAGCCCAATTCGTGACAGGGTATTTAGCACAGATACGCAGTATTTT. This encodes CASSPIRDRVFSTDTQYF.

This clonotype was counted ten times or more. The gene calls are TRBV7-2 and TRBJ1-2; TRBD1 aligns across 8 bases. The CDR3 is 15 amino acids. Germline CDR1 reads SGHTA; CDR2 reads FQGNSA. J gave up 4 bases and V 4 bases, and 8 bases lay outside the gene matches. In DNA form, the CDR3 reads TGTGCCAGCAGCTCCCAGGGGGCGCTTAGCTATGGCTACACCTTC. It is translated as CASSSQGALSYGYTF.

This clonotype was seen only a few times. The chain couples TRBV10-3 to TRBJ2-7; no clear D. There are 13 residues in the CDR3. In germline, CDR1 is ENHRY, CDR2 SYGVKD. Trimming took off 6 bases at V and 0 bases at J, with 9 bases between the two ends. The CDR3 loop reads CAIRQAGSYEQYF. CDR3 sequence (DNA): TGTGCCATCAGGCAGGCAGGCTCCTACGAGCAGTACTTC.

The genes are TRBV7-2 and TRBJ2-7; D remains ambiguous. The CDR3 is 13 amino acids. Germline values: CDR1 SGHTA, CDR2 FQGNSA. V was clipped by 0 bases and J by 3 bases, with 6 bases between them. CDR3 nucleotide sequence: TGTGCCAGCAGCTTAGCGAGACACTACGAGCAGTACTTC. Translation: CASSLARHYEQYF. Variable domain in full (rest from reference TRBV7-2 and TRBJ2-7): GAGVSQSPSNKVTEKGKDVELRCDPISGHTALYWYRQSLGQGLEFLIYFQGNSAPDKSGLPSDRFSAERTGGSVSTLTIQRTQQEDSAVYLCASSLARHYEQYFGPGTRLTVT.